This is a list of T cell receptor beta chains from one sample in a study of cytomegalovirus exposure and HLA in healthy donors. Sequencing used immunoSEQ multiplex PCR; TCRdb keeps in-frame clones, though not all of them. The table has fewer than 150,000 clones, around 87% seen once. Sequenced material: PBMCs. These receptors were collected from a man younger than 35 in good health and CMV-seropositive. Both conserved end residues are part of each CDR3. D genes are given only for firm matches. Rows give clone size only sometimes, using once, few, many, or a class for an expanded clone.

D: NA
size: many
J: TRBJ1-5
V: TRBV7-8
DNA: TGTGCCAGCGCAAGAATGGGCGGGGATCAGCCCCAGCATTTT
CDR3: CASARMGGDQPQHF

D: TRBD1
size: NA
J: TRBJ1-1
V: TRBV2
DNA: TGTGCCACCACAGGGACAGGGAGGAACACTGAAGCTTTCTTT
CDR3: CATTGTGRNTEAFF

D: TRBD2
size: NA
J: TRBJ2-2
V: TRBV30
DNA: TGTGCCTGTAGCGGGTTGAACACCGGGGAGCTGTTTTTT
CDR3: CACSGLNTGELFF

D: NA
size: NA
J: TRBJ2-3
V: TRBV30
DNA: TGTGCCTGGAGTGTCCCGGGACTCAGCTTCACAGATACGCAGTATTTT
CDR3: CAWSVPGLSFTDTQYF

D: NA
size: NA
J: TRBJ1-2
V: TRBV6-5
DNA: TGTGCCAGCAGTTACTTGACAGGCAACTATGGCTACACCTTC
CDR3: CASSYLTGNYGYTF

D: NA
size: few
J: TRBJ2-7
V: TRBV6-5
DNA: TGTGCCAGCAGAATAAGCGGAACCTACGAGCAGTACTTC
CDR3: CASRISGTYEQYF

D: NA
size: NA
J: TRBJ2-5
V: TRBV7-9
DNA: TGTGCCAGCAGCTTAGACCAAGAGGCGACCCAGTACTTC
CDR3: CASSLDQEATQYF

D: NA
size: NA
J: TRBJ1-2
V: TRBV27
DNA: TGTGCCAGCAGTTTACTCCCGGGGATGGATGGCTACACCTTC
CDR3: CASSLLPGMDGYTF

D: NA
size: NA
J: TRBJ2-1
V: TRBV18
DNA: TGTGCCAGCTCACCCCCTATCAATGAGCAGTTCTTC
CDR3: CASSPPINEQFF

D: NA
size: NA
J: TRBJ1-1
V: TRBV29-1
DNA: TGCAGCGTTGTAAACACTGAAGCTTTCTTT
CDR3: CSVVNTEAFF

D: TRBD2
size: NA
J: TRBJ2-3
V: TRBV4-1
DNA: TGCGCCAGCAGCACAGGACTAGCCGACAGATTGACGCAGTATTTT
CDR3: CASSTGLADRLTQYF

D: NA
size: NA
J: TRBJ1-2
V: TRBV30
DNA: TGTGCCTCGACTTTAGTTTATGGCTACACCTTC
CDR3: CASTLVYGYTF

D: NA
size: NA
J: TRBJ1-1
V: TRBV19
DNA: TGTGCCAGTAGTATGAGGTCTCCGGGGTACACTGAAGCTTTCTTT
CDR3: CASSMRSPGYTEAFF

D: NA
size: NA
J: TRBJ1-4
V: TRBV4-1
DNA: TGCGCCAGCAGCCAAGATCAGGTTGGATACCTAAATGAAAAACTGTTTTTT
CDR3: CASSQDQVGYLNEKLFF

D: TRBD1
size: NA
J: TRBJ1-3
V: TRBV2
DNA: TGTGCCAGCAGGGTAGACAGGGTCCAGAGCTCTGGAAACACCATATATTTT
CDR3: CASRVDRVQSSGNTIYF

D: TRBD1
size: once
J: TRBJ1-4
V: TRBV5-1
DNA: TGCGCCAGCAGCCTCGGGACAGGGATTGAAAAACTGTTTTTT
CDR3: CASSLGTGIEKLFF

D: NA
size: NA
J: TRBJ1-2
V: TRBV18
DNA: TGTGCCAGCTCGCCCGAGCGTGCGAGCTATGGCTACACCTTC
CDR3: CASSPERASYGYTF

D: TRBD2
size: NA
J: TRBJ2-7
V: TRBV4-1
DNA: TGCGCCAGCAGCCACCTAGCTGGACTAGCGGGAAACGAGCAGTACTTC
CDR3: CASSHLAGLAGNEQYF

D: TRBD1
size: NA
J: TRBJ2-7
V: TRBV27
DNA: TGTGCCAGCAGTCCAACGTTCGGGGACAGGGCCTACGAGCAGTACTTC
CDR3: CASSPTFGDRAYEQYF

D: NA
size: NA
J: TRBJ1-5
V: TRBV25-1
DNA: TGTGCCAGCAGTGAATACGGTAAAATCGGGCGGGGGATTCGGCCCCAGCATTTT
CDR3: CASSEYGKIGRGIRPQHF

D: NA
size: NA
J: TRBJ1-4
V: TRBV5-1
DNA: TGCGCCAGCAGCTTGGCGGGGGGCGAAAGGGAAAAACTGTTTTTT
CDR3: CASSLAGGEREKLFF

D: NA
size: NA
J: TRBJ1-4
V: TRBV19
DNA: TGTGCCAGTAGTATTAAAGGGGGTGGTGAAAAACTGTTTTTT
CDR3: CASSIKGGGEKLFF

D: NA
size: NA
J: TRBJ1-2
V: TRBV19
DNA: TGTGCCAGTAGTCTACGACAGGACCCCTATGGCTACACCTTC
CDR3: CASSLRQDPYGYTF

D: TRBD1
size: NA
J: TRBJ2-1
V: TRBV10-1
DNA: TGCGCCAGCAGTGCGACAGGGGGCAATGAGCAGTTCTTC
CDR3: CASSATGGNEQFF

D: TRBD2
size: NA
J: TRBJ2-7
V: TRBV28
DNA: TGTGCCAGCAGTTTGGCGGGGGGCTCCTACGAGCAGTACTTC
CDR3: CASSLAGGSYEQYF

D: TRBD1
size: few
J: TRBJ2-7
V: TRBV6-5
DNA: TGTGCCAGCGGACAGGGGTTGACCTACGAGCAGTACTTC
CDR3: CASGQGLTYEQYF

D: NA
size: NA
J: TRBJ1-5
V: TRBV2
DNA: TGTGCCAGCAAGGGGCAGAGCAATCAGCCCCAGCATTTT
CDR3: CASKGQSNQPQHF

D: NA
size: NA
J: TRBJ2-2
V: TRBV10-1
DNA: TGCGCCAGCAGTGAGGGGGAGTACGGGGAGCTGTTTTTT
CDR3: CASSEGEYGELFF

D: NA
size: NA
J: TRBJ2-5
V: TRBV9
DNA: TGTGCCAGCAGCGTAGCCGTCCTACAAGAGACCCAGTACTTC
CDR3: CASSVAVLQETQYF

D: NA
size: once
J: TRBJ1-3
V: TRBV10-3
DNA: TGTGCCATCAGCATACAGGACTCTGGAAACACCATATATTTT
CDR3: CAISIQDSGNTIYF

D: NA
size: NA
J: TRBJ1-5
V: TRBV6-1
DNA: TGTGCCAGCAGTGAATACTCGGGAGTTCGGGCAAATCAGCCCCAGCATTTT
CDR3: CASSEYSGVRANQPQHF

D: NA
size: NA
J: TRBJ2-5
V: TRBV5-5
DNA: TGTGCCAGCAGCTCCTCCCGGGAGACCCAGTACTTC
CDR3: CASSSSRETQYF

D: NA
size: NA
J: TRBJ2-7
V: TRBV5-4
DNA: TGTGCCAGCAGCTTGGGGTCTAGGGAGCAGTACTTC
CDR3: CASSLGSREQYF

D: NA
size: NA
J: TRBJ2-7
V: TRBV5-8
DNA: TGTGCCAGCAGCTCCCCTGGAGGAATAAGCTCCTACGAGCAGTACTTC
CDR3: CASSSPGGISSYEQYF

D: TRBD1
size: NA
J: TRBJ1-1
V: TRBV6-5
DNA: TGTGCCAGCAGACCACAGGGGAAGAACACTGAAGCTTTCTTT
CDR3: CASRPQGKNTEAFF

D: NA
size: once
J: TRBJ2-5
V: TRBV4-1
DNA: TGCGCCAGCAGCCAGCGGACAGCCGAGACCCAGTACTTC
CDR3: CASSQRTAETQYF

D: NA
size: once
J: TRBJ2-1
V: TRBV7-7
DNA: TGTGCTAGCAGCTTAGCTGTTAGCGCCAAATACAATGAGCAGTTCTTC
CDR3: CASSLAVSAKYNEQFF

D: NA
size: NA
J: TRBJ1-1
V: TRBV7-6
DNA: TGTGCCAGCAGCTTAGACAGGAGAAACACTGAAGCTTTCTTT
CDR3: CASSLDRRNTEAFF

D: NA
size: NA
J: TRBJ2-2
V: TRBV6-5
DNA: TGTGCCAGCAGTTATTTAACAGGGAACACCGGGGAGCTGTTTTTT
CDR3: CASSYLTGNTGELFF

D: NA
size: few
J: TRBJ2-7
V: TRBV25-1
DNA: TGTGCCAGCAGCCATAGGGGTAAGGTAGTCGAGCAGTACTTC
CDR3: CASSHRGKVVEQYF

D: TRBD1
size: NA
J: TRBJ1-1
V: TRBV6-6
DNA: TGTGCCAGCAGTTTGACAGGGGGCGCCCCTGAAGCTTTCTTT
CDR3: CASSLTGGAPEAFF

D: TRBD1
size: NA
J: TRBJ1-1
V: TRBV18
DNA: TGTGCCAGCTCTCGCTACGGGACAGGGACGACTGAAGCTTTCTTT
CDR3: CASSRYGTGTTEAFF

D: NA
size: NA
J: TRBJ2-7
V: TRBV6-5
DNA: TGTGCCAGCAGTTACCGCCAGATCACCGAGCAGTACTTC
CDR3: CASSYRQITEQYF

D: NA
size: NA
J: TRBJ1-2
V: TRBV30
DNA: TGTGCCTGGAGGACAGGCTATGGCTACACCTTC
CDR3: CAWRTGYGYTF

D: NA
size: NA
J: TRBJ2-2
V: TRBV6-1
DNA: TGTGCCAGCAGTGAAGTTATTGTCGGGGAGCTGTTTTTT
CDR3: CASSEVIVGELFF

D: TRBD2
size: NA
J: TRBJ2-1
V: TRBV7-9
DNA: TGTGCCAGCAGCCTCAGTTCTAGCGGATACAATGAGCAGTTCTTC
CDR3: CASSLSSSGYNEQFF